This is a list of T cell receptor beta chains from one sample in a study of blood T cell repertoires in COVID-19. Some clones are missing from TCRdb's copy, which holds only in-frame ones; the method was immunoSEQ multiplex PCR. The data show some 170,000 clones, roughly 87% seen once. Sequencing was carried out using PBMCs or T cells enriched from blood (not recorded which). The receptors stem from a human donor with acute COVID-19. The donor label of this sample is uncertain. Each CDR3 is given with its conserved first and last residue. Each record gives: clone size, V gene, J gene, D gene, CDR3 DNA, CDR3 protein. The D gene is left open where the match is weak. Rows may omit the clone size; those that give it use once, few, many or a size class.

size: NA
V: TRBV12-3/TRBV12-4
J: TRBJ1-5
D: NA
DNA: TGTGCCAGCAGCCTAATGAGGAATCAGCCCCAGCATTTT
CDR3: CASSLMRNQPQHF

size: NA
V: TRBV30
J: TRBJ1-1
D: TRBD1
DNA: TGTGCCTGGAGTCCCGGGACAGGTGATAACACTGAAGCTTTCTTT
CDR3: CAWSPGTGDNTEAFF

size: NA
V: TRBV30
J: TRBJ1-3
D: NA
DNA: TGTGCCTGGAGTGTCACTGGAAACACCATATATTTT
CDR3: CAWSVTGNTIYF

size: NA
V: TRBV27
J: TRBJ2-7
D: NA
DNA: TGTGCCAGCAGTTCAGGGGCAGGGCGAGAGCAGTACTTC
CDR3: CASSSGAGREQYF

size: NA
V: TRBV2
J: TRBJ2-7
D: NA
DNA: TGTGCCAGCAGTGAAACAGGGCCCTCCTACGAGCAGTACTTC
CDR3: CASSETGPSYEQYF

size: NA
V: TRBV2
J: TRBJ2-3
D: TRBD2
DNA: TGTGCCAGCAGACCTAGCGGGGGGGCATATACGCAGTATTTT
CDR3: CASRPSGGAYTQYF

size: few
V: TRBV3-1/TRBV3-2
J: TRBJ1-4
D: NA
DNA: TGTGCCAGCAGCGGAGGGGAACTGTTTTTT
CDR3: CASSGGELFF

size: NA
V: TRBV9
J: TRBJ2-5
D: TRBD1
DNA: TGTGCCAGCAGCGTAGAGGGGGCTCAAGGGACCCAGTACTTC
CDR3: CASSVEGAQGTQYF

size: NA
V: TRBV19
J: TRBJ2-1
D: NA
DNA: TGTGCCAGCCACGCCGGGACCTACAATGAGCAGTTCTTC
CDR3: CASHAGTYNEQFF

size: NA
V: TRBV4-2
J: TRBJ1-6
D: NA
DNA: TGTGCCAGCAGCCAAGATGTGAGAGAGAATTCACCCCTCCACTTT
CDR3: CASSQDVRENSPLHF

size: NA
V: TRBV9
J: TRBJ1-2
D: NA
DNA: TGTGCCAGCAGCGTAGGAAGAGGGAACTATGGCTACACCTTC
CDR3: CASSVGRGNYGYTF

size: NA
V: TRBV4-3
J: TRBJ2-7
D: NA
DNA: TGCGCCAGCAGCCAAGGCCGTCTCCTTCGACGGGCCTACGAGCAGTACTTC
CDR3: CASSQGRLLRRAYEQYF

size: NA
V: TRBV19
J: TRBJ2-6
D: NA
DNA: TGTGCCAGTCATCGGTGGTCTGGGGCCAACGTCCTGACTTTC
CDR3: CASHRWSGANVLTF

size: NA
V: TRBV9
J: TRBJ1-5
D: TRBD1
DNA: TGTGCCAGCAGCCCTACAGGGGAGCGGAATCAGCCCCAGCATTTT
CDR3: CASSPTGERNQPQHF

size: NA
V: TRBV28
J: TRBJ2-3
D: NA
DNA: TGTGCCAGCAGTTGGGGGCCTCAAGATACGCAGTATTTT
CDR3: CASSWGPQDTQYF

size: NA
V: TRBV7-9
J: TRBJ1-2
D: TRBD1
DNA: TGTGCCAGCAGCTTATGGGATCGACAGGGCCTCTATGGCTACACCTTC
CDR3: CASSLWDRQGLYGYTF

size: NA
V: TRBV27
J: TRBJ2-1
D: TRBD1
DNA: TGTGCCAGCACCACAGGGGGTCGTGGGGGAGACCTCAATGAGCAGTTCTTC
CDR3: CASTTGGRGGDLNEQFF

size: NA
V: TRBV7-8
J: TRBJ2-5
D: TRBD2
DNA: TGTGCCAGCAGCTTACGTCCGGGGGGGACACAAGAGACCCAGTACTTC
CDR3: CASSLRPGGTQETQYF

size: NA
V: TRBV7-3
J: TRBJ2-1
D: NA
DNA: TGTGCCAGCAGCCAACTGGGACTCCCCTCTTCTAATGAGCAGTTCTTC
CDR3: CASSQLGLPSSNEQFF

size: NA
V: TRBV24-1
J: TRBJ2-1
D: TRBD1
DNA: TGTGCCACCCGTCAGACAGGGGGCACCTACAATGAGCAGTTCTTC
CDR3: CATRQTGGTYNEQFF

size: NA
V: TRBV7-8
J: TRBJ2-7
D: NA
DNA: TGTGCCAGCAGCTTACAACGAGGAAACCCCTACGAGCAGTACTTC
CDR3: CASSLQRGNPYEQYF

size: NA
V: TRBV18
J: TRBJ2-7
D: NA
DNA: TGTGCCAGCTCACCACCCCAGGGGTCCTACGAGCAGTACTTC
CDR3: CASSPPQGSYEQYF

size: NA
V: TRBV19
J: TRBJ2-3
D: TRBD2
DNA: TGTGCCAGTCGCACTAGCGGGGCCTACACAGATACGCAGTATTTT
CDR3: CASRTSGAYTDTQYF

size: NA
V: TRBV6-1
J: TRBJ1-1
D: TRBD1
DNA: TGTGCCAGCAGTGAGACCACAGGGGGATGGACTGAAGCTTTCTTT
CDR3: CASSETTGGWTEAFF

size: NA
V: TRBV5-4
J: TRBJ1-2
D: TRBD1
DNA: TGTGCCAGCAGCTTGGAACAGGGGGCGCGTGGCTACACCTTC
CDR3: CASSLEQGARGYTF

size: NA
V: TRBV4-1
J: TRBJ2-2
D: NA
DNA: TGCGCCAGCAGCCACGGAAGGCTAGTCACCGGGGAGCTGTTTTTT
CDR3: CASSHGRLVTGELFF

size: NA
V: TRBV5-1
J: TRBJ2-7
D: TRBD2
DNA: TGCGCCAGCAGCTTGGAAGGACTAGGCGGGAAATGGCAGTACTTC
CDR3: CASSLEGLGGKWQYF

size: NA
V: TRBV18
J: TRBJ2-4
D: TRBD1
DNA: TGTGCCAGCTCACCACTCGGGACAGGTCGCCTCAACTTC
CDR3: CASSPLGTGRLNF

size: NA
V: TRBV25-1
J: TRBJ1-5
D: NA
DNA: TGTGCCAGCAGTCTTGGCAGTAGCAATCAGCCCCAGCATTTT
CDR3: CASSLGSSNQPQHF

size: NA
V: TRBV2
J: TRBJ2-7
D: TRBD1
DNA: TGTGCCAGCAGCCGCCCGACAGGGGGCATAGTCGAGCAGTACTTC
CDR3: CASSRPTGGIVEQYF

size: NA
V: TRBV7-8
J: TRBJ2-5
D: TRBD1
DNA: TGTGCCAGCAGCAATACCGGGACAGGGAAAGAGACCCAGTACTTC
CDR3: CASSNTGTGKETQYF

size: NA
V: TRBV19
J: TRBJ2-5
D: TRBD2
DNA: TGTGCCAGTAGTCTTCGGACTAGCGGGGGTTTGGAGACCCAGTACTTC
CDR3: CASSLRTSGGLETQYF

size: NA
V: TRBV5-4
J: TRBJ2-7
D: NA
DNA: TGTGCCAGCAGCTTCCAAACACCCTACGAGCAGTACTTC
CDR3: CASSFQTPYEQYF

size: NA
V: TRBV5-6
J: TRBJ1-2
D: NA
DNA: TGTGCCAGCAGTGAGGGGGTCAAGCTTAGCTACACCTTC
CDR3: CASSEGVKLSYTF

size: once
V: TRBV27
J: TRBJ2-7
D: NA
DNA: TGTGCCAGCAGTTTGGGCCTGTCCTACGAGCAGTACTTC
CDR3: CASSLGLSYEQYF

size: NA
V: TRBV11-2
J: TRBJ2-5
D: NA
DNA: TGTGCTAGCAGCTTTTCAGGGGAAGAGACCCAGTACTTC
CDR3: CASSFSGEETQYF

size: few
V: TRBV27
J: TRBJ1-2
D: NA
DNA: TGTGCCAGCAGTCCCGAGTCTCGAGGCGGCTACACCTTC
CDR3: CASSPESRGGYTF

size: NA
V: TRBV5-1
J: TRBJ2-7
D: TRBD1
DNA: TGCGCCAGCAGATCAGGGGGCGGCTACGAGCAGTACTTC
CDR3: CASRSGGGYEQYF

size: NA
V: TRBV5-1
J: TRBJ2-5
D: TRBD2
DNA: TGCGCCAGCAGCTTCGCGGGGAGCGGGGGCGGGGAGACCCAGTACTTC
CDR3: CASSFAGSGGGETQYF

size: NA
V: TRBV7-9
J: TRBJ1-4
D: NA
DNA: TGTGCCAGCAGCTTAGCCGAGATTAATGAAAAACTGTTTTTT
CDR3: CASSLAEINEKLFF

size: NA
V: TRBV5-6
J: TRBJ1-5
D: TRBD1
DNA: TGTGCCAGCAGCCCCGACAGGGGGGATAATCAGCCCCAGCATTTT
CDR3: CASSPDRGDNQPQHF

size: NA
V: TRBV7-3
J: TRBJ1-1
D: NA
DNA: TGTGCCAGCAGCCTAGGGCTTGGACAGTCTGAAGCTTTCTTT
CDR3: CASSLGLGQSEAFF

size: NA
V: TRBV27
J: TRBJ1-5
D: NA
DNA: TGTGCCAGCAGCCCCGAGAGAGGTCAGCCCCAGCATTTT
CDR3: CASSPERGQPQHF

size: NA
V: TRBV10-3
J: TRBJ1-1
D: NA
DNA: TGTGCCACCGCCCAGACAGACACTGAAGCTTTCTTT
CDR3: CATAQTDTEAFF

size: NA
V: TRBV6-2/TRBV6-3
J: TRBJ1-2
D: NA
DNA: TGTGCCAGCAGTTCGACCAGGGCTGCTGAGATTTATGGCTACACCTTC
CDR3: CASSSTRAAEIYGYTF

size: NA
V: TRBV4-3
J: TRBJ2-3
D: TRBD1
DNA: TGCGCCAGCAGCCGGAATTGGAGACAGGGGGGGGATACGCAGTATTTT
CDR3: CASSRNWRQGGDTQYF

size: NA
V: TRBV7-3
J: TRBJ2-2
D: NA
DNA: TGTGCCAGCAGCTTAAGGCTTAACACCGGGGAGCTGTTTTTT
CDR3: CASSLRLNTGELFF

size: NA
V: TRBV3-1/TRBV3-2
J: TRBJ1-2
D: TRBD1
DNA: TGTGCCAGCAGCCAGGCCCGACAGGGGCTGAACTATGGCTACACCTTC
CDR3: CASSQARQGLNYGYTF

size: NA
V: TRBV7-8
J: TRBJ1-5
D: TRBD1
DNA: TGTGCCAGCAGCTCCCACAGGGGGCGCCGGCAGCCCCAGCATTTT
CDR3: CASSSHRGRRQPQHF

size: NA
V: TRBV6-5
J: TRBJ1-2
D: NA
DNA: TGTGCCAGCAGTTACTTGCAGGGCGGTTTAGGCTACACCTTC
CDR3: CASSYLQGGLGYTF

size: NA
V: TRBV28
J: TRBJ2-3
D: TRBD2
DNA: TGTGCCAGCAGTTCACTAGCGGATGGCACAGATACGCAGTATTTT
CDR3: CASSSLADGTDTQYF

size: NA
V: TRBV2
J: TRBJ2-5
D: TRBD2
DNA: TGTGCCAGCTATCGCAGCGGGGGGGGACAAGAGACCCAGTACTTC
CDR3: CASYRSGGGQETQYF

size: NA
V: TRBV5-1
J: TRBJ1-2
D: TRBD1
DNA: TGCGCCAGCAGGACAGGGGGCCCCGGCTACACCTTC
CDR3: CASRTGGPGYTF

size: once
V: TRBV5-1
J: TRBJ1-5
D: NA
DNA: TGCGCCAGCAGGTTCGGGGGGCTAAATCAGCCCCAGCATTTT
CDR3: CASRFGGLNQPQHF

size: NA
V: TRBV7-2
J: TRBJ1-4
D: TRBD1
DNA: TGTGCCAGCAGCTTCACCGGGACAGGGGATGAAAAACTGTTTTTT
CDR3: CASSFTGTGDEKLFF

size: NA
V: TRBV4-2
J: TRBJ1-2
D: TRBD1
DNA: TGTGCCAGCAGCCAAGGGGACAGCGTAACTATGAACACCTTC
CDR3: CASSQGDSVTMNTF

size: NA
V: TRBV18
J: TRBJ2-2
D: TRBD2
DNA: TGTGCCAGCTCACCACGAATACTAGCGGCGAACACCGGGGAGCTGTTTTTT
CDR3: CASSPRILAANTGELFF

size: few
V: TRBV29-1
J: TRBJ1-2
D: NA
DNA: TGCAGCGTTGAGAGAGCCTATGGCTACACCTTC
CDR3: CSVERAYGYTF

size: NA
V: TRBV11-2
J: TRBJ1-4
D: NA
DNA: TGTGCCAGCAGTTTTAGCAGGGCGGAAAAACTGTTTTTT
CDR3: CASSFSRAEKLFF